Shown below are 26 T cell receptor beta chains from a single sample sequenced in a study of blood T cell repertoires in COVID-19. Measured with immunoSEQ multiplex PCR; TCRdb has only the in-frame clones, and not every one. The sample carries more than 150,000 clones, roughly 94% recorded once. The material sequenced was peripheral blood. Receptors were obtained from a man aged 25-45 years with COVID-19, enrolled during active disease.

The CDR3 region is CASSPSEGVGYTF. The DNA for the CDR3 is TGTGCCAGCAGCCCTAGTGAGGGCGTTGGCTACACCTTC. The V and J genes are TRBV9 and TRBJ1-2; no definite D call. Germline loops: CDR1 SGDLS, CDR2 YYNGEE. This CDR3 has 13 residues. V was trimmed by 4 bases and J by 7 bases, leaving 14 bases between them.

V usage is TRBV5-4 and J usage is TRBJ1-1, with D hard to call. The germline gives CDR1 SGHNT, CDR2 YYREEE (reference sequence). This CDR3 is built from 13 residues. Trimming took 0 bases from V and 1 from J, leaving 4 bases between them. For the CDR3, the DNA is TGTGCCAGCAGCTTGGCGGGGAACACTGAAGCTTTCTTT. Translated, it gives CASSLAGNTEAFF.

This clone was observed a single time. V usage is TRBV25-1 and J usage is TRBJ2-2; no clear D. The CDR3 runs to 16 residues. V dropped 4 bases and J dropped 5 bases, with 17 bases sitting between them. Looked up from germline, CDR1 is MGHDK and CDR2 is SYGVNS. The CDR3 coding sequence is TGTGCCAGCAGTGTGACCGGAGCGTTGTCAACCGGGGAGCTGTTTTTT. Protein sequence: CASSVTGALSTGELFF. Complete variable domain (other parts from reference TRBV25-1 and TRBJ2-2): EADIYQTPRYLVIGTGKKITLECSQTMGHDKMYWYQQDPGMELHLIHYSYGVNSTEKGDLSSESTVSRIRTEHFPLTLESARPSHTSQYLCASSVTGALSTGELFFGEGSRLTVL.

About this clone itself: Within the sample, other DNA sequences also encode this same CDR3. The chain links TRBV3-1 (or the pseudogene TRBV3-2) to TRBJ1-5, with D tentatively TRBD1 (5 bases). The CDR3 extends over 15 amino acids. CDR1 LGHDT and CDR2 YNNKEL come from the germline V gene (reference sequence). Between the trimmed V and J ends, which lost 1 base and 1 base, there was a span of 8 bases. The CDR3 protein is CASSQGGLSNQPQHF. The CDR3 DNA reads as TGTGCCAGCAGCCAAGGGGGCTTAAGCAATCAGCCCCAGCATTTT.

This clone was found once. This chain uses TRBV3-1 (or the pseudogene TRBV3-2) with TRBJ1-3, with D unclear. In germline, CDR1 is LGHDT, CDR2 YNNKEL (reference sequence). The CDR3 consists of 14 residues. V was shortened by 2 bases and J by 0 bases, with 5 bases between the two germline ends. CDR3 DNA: TGTGCCAGCAGCCAATCAATCTCTGGAAACACCATATATTTT. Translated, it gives CASSQSISGNTIYF.

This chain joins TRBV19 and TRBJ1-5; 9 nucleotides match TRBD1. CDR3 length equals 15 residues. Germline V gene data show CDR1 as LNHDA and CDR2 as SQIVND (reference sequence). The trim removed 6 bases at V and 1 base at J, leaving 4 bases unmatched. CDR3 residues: CASRWTGVSNQPQHF. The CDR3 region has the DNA TGTGCCAGTAGATGGACAGGGGTCAGCAATCAGCCCCAGCATTTT.

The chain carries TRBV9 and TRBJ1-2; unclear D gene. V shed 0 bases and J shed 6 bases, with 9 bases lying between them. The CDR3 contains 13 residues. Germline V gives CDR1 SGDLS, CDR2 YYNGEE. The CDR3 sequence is CASSVGLFDGYTF. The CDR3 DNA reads TGTGCCAGCAGCGTAGGTCTTTTTGATGGCTACACCTTC.

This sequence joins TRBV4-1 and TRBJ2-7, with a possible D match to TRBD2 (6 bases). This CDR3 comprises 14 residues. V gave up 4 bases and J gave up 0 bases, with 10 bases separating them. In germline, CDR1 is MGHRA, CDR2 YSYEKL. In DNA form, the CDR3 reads TGCGCCAGCAGCCTTGGGACTGTCTCCTACGAGCAGTACTTC. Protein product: CASSLGTVSYEQYF.

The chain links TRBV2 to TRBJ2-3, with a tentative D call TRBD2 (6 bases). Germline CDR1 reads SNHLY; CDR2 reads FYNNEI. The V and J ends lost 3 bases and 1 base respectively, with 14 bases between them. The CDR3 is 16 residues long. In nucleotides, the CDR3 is TGTGCCAGCAGTGAGGGAGGCCAGCCGGGCACAGATACGCAGTATTTT. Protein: CASSEGGQPGTDTQYF.

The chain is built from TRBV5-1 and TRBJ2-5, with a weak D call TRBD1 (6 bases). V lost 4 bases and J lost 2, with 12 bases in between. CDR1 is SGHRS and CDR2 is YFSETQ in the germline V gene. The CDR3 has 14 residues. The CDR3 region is CASSLGQRQETQYF. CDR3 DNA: TGCGCCAGCAGCCTCGGACAGAGACAAGAGACCCAGTACTTC.

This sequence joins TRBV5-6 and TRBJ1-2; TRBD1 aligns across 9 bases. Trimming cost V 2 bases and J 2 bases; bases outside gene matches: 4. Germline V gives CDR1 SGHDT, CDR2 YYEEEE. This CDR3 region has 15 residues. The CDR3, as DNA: TGTGCCAGCAGCTTCGGTGGACAGGGGAACTATGGCTACACCTTC. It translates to CASSFGGQGNYGYTF.

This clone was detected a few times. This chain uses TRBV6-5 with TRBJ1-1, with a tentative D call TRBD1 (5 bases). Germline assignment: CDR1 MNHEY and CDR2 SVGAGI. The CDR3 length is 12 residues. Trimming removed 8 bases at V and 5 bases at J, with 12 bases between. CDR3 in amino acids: CASVQGGTEAFF. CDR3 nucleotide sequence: TGTGCCAGCGTTCAGGGAGGTACTGAAGCTTTCTTT.

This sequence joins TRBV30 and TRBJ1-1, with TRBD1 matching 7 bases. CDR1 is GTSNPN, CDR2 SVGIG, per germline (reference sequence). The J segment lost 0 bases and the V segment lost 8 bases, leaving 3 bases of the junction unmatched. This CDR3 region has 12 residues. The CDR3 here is CAGDRLNTEAFF. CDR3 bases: TGTGCCGGGGACAGACTGAACACTGAAGCTTTCTTT.

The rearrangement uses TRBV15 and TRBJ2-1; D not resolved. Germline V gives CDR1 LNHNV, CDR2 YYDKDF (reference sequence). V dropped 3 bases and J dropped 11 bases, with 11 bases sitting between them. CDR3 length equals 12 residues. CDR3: CATSRADRKQFF. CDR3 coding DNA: TGTGCCACCAGCAGGGCCGATCGCAAGCAGTTCTTC.

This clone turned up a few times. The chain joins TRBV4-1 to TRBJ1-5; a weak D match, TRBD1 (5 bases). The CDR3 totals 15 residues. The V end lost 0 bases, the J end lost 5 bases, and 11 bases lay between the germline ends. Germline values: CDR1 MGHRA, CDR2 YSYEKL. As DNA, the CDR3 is TGCGCCAGCAGCCAAGATCAGCAGGGCTATCAGCCCCAGCATTTT. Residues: CASSQDQQGYQPQHF.

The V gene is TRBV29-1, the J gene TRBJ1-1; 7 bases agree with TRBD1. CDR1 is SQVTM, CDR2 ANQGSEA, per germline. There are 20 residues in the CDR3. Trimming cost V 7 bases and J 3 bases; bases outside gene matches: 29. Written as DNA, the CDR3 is TGCAGCGCCTGGGGAGCCTTCGAAGGACAGGTCACGTCCTCATACACTGAAGCTTTCTTT. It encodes CSAWGAFEGQVTSSYTEAFF.

The CDR3 nucleotides are TGTGCCAGCAGTGCTGGGGCCTTGGGAGAGACCCAGTACTTC. It yields the protein CASSAGALGETQYF. The chain carries TRBV27 and TRBJ2-5; maybe TRBD1 (5 bases). CDR3 length equals 14 residues. The germline V gene has CDR1 MNHEY and CDR2 SMNVEV (reference sequence). V lost 5 bases and J 4 bases, leaving 14 bases between the germline ends.

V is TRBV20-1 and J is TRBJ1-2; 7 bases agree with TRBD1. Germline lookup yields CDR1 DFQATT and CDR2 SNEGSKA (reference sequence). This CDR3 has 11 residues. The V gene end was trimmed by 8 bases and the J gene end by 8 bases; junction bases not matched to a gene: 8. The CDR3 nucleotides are TGCAGTCTGACAGGGTATGAAGGCTACACCTTC. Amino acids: CSLTGYEGYTF.

CDR3: CASSPPDRVHGYTF. CDR3 nucleotides: TGTGCCAGCTCACCACCGGACAGGGTGCATGGCTACACCTTC. This sequence joins TRBV18 and TRBJ1-2; 8 bases agree with TRBD1. The junction had 3 bases not matched to a gene; V was cut back by 0 bases and J by 6 bases. From germline, CDR1 is KGHSH and CDR2 LQKENI. The CDR3 is 14 residues long.

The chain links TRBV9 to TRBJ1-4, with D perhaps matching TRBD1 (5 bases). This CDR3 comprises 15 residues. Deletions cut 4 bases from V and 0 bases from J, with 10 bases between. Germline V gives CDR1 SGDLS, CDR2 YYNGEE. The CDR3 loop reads CASSPLQATNEKLFF. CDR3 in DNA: TGTGCCAGCAGCCCGTTACAGGCAACTAATGAAAAACTGTTTTTT.

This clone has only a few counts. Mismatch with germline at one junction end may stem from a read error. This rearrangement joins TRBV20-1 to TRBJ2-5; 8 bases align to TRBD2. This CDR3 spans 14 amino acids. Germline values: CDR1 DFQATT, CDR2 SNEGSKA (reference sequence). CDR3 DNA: TGCAGTTCTAGTTCGGGACTAGGGCAAGAGACCCAGTACTTC. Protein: CSSSSGLGQETQYF.

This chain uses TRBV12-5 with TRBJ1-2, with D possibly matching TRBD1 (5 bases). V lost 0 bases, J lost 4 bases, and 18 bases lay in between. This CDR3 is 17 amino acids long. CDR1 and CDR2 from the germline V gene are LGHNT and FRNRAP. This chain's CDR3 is CASGLVQGGERPYGYTF. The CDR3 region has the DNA TGTGCTAGTGGTTTGGTCCAGGGAGGTGAGCGTCCCTATGGCTACACCTTC.

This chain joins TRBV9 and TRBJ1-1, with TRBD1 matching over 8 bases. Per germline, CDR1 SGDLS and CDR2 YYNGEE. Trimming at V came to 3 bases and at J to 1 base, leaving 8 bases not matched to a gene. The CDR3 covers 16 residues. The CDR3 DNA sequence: TGTGCCAGCAGCGCAAGGACCGGGACAGGGAACACTGAAGCTTTCTTT. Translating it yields CASSARTGTGNTEAFF.

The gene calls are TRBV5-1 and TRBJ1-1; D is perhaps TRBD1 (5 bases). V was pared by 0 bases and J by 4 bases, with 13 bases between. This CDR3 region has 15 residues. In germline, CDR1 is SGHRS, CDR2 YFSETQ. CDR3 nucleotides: TGCGCCAGCAGCTTGGCGGGGGAGTGGAGCACTGAAGCTTTCTTT. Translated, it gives CASSLAGEWSTEAFF.

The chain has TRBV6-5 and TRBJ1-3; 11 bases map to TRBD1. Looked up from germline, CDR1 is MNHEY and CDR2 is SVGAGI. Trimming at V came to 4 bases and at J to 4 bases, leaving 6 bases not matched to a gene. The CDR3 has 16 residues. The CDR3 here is CASSSSGTGGGNTIYF. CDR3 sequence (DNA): TGTGCCAGCAGTTCCTCCGGGACAGGGGGAGGAAACACCATATATTTT.

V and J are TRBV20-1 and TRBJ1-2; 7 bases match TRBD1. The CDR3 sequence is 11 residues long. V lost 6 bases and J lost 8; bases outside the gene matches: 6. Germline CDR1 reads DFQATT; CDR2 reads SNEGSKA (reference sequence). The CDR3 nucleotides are TGCAGTGCGAACAGGGGTGACGGCTACACCTTC. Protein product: CSANRGDGYTF.